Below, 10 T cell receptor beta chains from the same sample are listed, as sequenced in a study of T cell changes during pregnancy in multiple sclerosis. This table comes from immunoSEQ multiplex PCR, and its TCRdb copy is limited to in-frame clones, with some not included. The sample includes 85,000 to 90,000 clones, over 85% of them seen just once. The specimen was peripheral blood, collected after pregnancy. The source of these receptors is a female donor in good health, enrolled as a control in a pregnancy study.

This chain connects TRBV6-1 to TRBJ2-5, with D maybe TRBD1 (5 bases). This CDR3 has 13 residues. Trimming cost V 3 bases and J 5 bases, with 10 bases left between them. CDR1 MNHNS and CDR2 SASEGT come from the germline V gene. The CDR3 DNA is TGTGCCAGCAGTGACAGGGTGCGGGAGACCCAGTACTTC. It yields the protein CASSDRVRETQYF.

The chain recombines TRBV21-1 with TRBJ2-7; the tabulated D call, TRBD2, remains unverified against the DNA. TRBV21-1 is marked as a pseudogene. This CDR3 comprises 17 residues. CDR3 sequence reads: CASSSGLPGRQSYEQYF. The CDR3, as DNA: TGTGCCAGCAGCAGCGGACTTCCCGGGAGGCAATCCTACGAGCAGTACTTC.

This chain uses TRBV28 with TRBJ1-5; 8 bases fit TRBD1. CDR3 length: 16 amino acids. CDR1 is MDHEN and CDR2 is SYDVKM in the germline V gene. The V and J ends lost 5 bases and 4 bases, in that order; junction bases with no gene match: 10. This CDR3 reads CASSRTGFEVNQPQHF. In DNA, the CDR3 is TGTGCCAGCAGTAGGACAGGGTTCGAGGTAAATCAGCCCCAGCATTTT.

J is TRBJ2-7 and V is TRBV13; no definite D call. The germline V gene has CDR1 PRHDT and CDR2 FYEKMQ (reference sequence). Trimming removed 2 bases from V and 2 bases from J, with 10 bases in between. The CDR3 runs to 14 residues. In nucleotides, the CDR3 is TGTGCCAGCAGCTTAACTACTACAACCTACGAGCAGTACTTC. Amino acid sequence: CASSLTTTTYEQYF.

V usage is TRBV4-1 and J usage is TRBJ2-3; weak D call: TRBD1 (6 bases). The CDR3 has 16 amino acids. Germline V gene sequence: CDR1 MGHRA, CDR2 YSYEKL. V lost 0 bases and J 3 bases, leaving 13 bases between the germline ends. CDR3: CASSQEGGLGTDTQYF. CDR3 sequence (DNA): TGCGCCAGCAGCCAAGAAGGGGGTCTCGGGACAGATACGCAGTATTTT.

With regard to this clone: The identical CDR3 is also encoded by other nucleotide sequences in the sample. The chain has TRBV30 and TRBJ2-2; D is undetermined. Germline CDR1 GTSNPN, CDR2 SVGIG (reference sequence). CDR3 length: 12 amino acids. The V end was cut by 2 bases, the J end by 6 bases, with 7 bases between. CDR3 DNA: TGTGCCTGGAGTTCGAGCCCCGGGGAGCTGTTTTTT. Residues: CAWSSSPGELFF.

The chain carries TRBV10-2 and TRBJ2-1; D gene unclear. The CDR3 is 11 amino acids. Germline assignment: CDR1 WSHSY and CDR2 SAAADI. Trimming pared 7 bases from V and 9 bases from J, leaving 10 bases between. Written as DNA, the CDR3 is TGCGCCAGCAAATGGGCCACTGAGCAGTTCTTC. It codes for CASKWATEQFF.

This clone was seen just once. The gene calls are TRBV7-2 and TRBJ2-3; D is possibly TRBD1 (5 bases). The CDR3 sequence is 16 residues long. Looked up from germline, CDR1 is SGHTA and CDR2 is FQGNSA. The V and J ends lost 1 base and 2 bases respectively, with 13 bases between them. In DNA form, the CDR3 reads TGTGCCAGCAGCTTAGGGGGCCTAGGTTTCACAGATACGCAGTATTTT. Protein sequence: CASSLGGLGFTDTQYF.

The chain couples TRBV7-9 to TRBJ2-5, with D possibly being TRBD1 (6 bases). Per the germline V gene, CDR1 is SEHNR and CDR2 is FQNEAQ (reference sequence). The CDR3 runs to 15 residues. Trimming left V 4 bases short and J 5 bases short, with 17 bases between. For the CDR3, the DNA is TGTGCCAGCAGCTACGTGACAGGATCTGGGGAGACCCAGTACTTC. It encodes CASSYVTGSGETQYF.

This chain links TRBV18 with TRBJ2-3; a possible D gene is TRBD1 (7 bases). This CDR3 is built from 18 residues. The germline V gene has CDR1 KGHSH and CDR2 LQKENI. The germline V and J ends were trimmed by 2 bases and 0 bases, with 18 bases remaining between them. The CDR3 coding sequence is TGTGCCAGCTCACCATCGCAGGGGGGAATTACTAGCACAGATACGCAGTATTTT. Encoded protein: CASSPSQGGITSTDTQYF.